This TCR beta chain was documented in a study of blood T cell repertoires in COVID-19. Across the whole study: Specimens from acute and convalescent COVID-19 originated in the United States, Italy and Spain.

The V end lost 4 bases, the J end lost 1 base, and 10 bases lay between the germline ends. This CDR3 contains 15 residues. The germline CDR1 and CDR2 sequences are KGHSH and LQKENI. Repertoires were generated with immunoSEQ multiplex PCR, while TCRdb's copy carries only in-frame clones and drops some. The sample consists of about 120,000 clones, approximately 82% of them appearing once. The sample was peripheral blood. The rearrangement joins TRBV18 to TRBJ2-2, with D possibly being TRBD1 (6 bases). This sequence originates from a woman aged 45 to 65 with acute or convalescent COVID-19. The CDR3 nucleotides read TGTGCCAGCTCACAGAAGACAGGGAACACCGGGGAGCTGTTTTTT. Its translation is CASSQKTGNTGELFF.